This TCR beta chain was observed in a study of blood T cell repertoires in COVID-19. V was clipped by 3 bases and J by 5 bases; unmatched bases: 5. The length of the CDR3 is 14 residues. Germline V gene data show CDR1 as SGHVS and CDR2 as FQNEAQ. Generated by immunoSEQ multiplex PCR, the TCRdb table keeps only in-frame clones and is missing some. The table lists about 74,000 clones, roughly 78% of them singletons. Input material: peripheral blood. This chain links TRBV7-8 with TRBJ1-1, with 8 bases aligning to TRBD1. The origin of this receptor is a human donor in a cohort sampled during active COVID-19. In nucleotides, the CDR3 is TGTGCCAGCAGCTTTGACAGGGGTGGGACTGAAGCTTTCTTT. Amino acids: CASSFDRGGTEAFF. Drawing the rest from reference TRBV7-8 and TRBJ1-1, the complete variable domain is GAGVSQSPRYKVAKRGQDVALRCDPISGHVSLFWYQQALGQGPEFLTYFQNEAQLDKSGLPSDRFFAERPEGSVSTLKIQRTQQEDSAVYLCASSFDRGGTEAFFGQGTRLTVV.